The 11 T cell receptor beta chains below all came from one sample that was sequenced in a study of shared clonotypes between healthy human individuals. Libraries were prepared by immunoSEQ multiplex PCR; TCRdb keeps only in-frame clonotypes and omits some of them. The table records some 470,000 clones, 70% to 80% of them present only once. The sample taken for sequencing was PBMCs. All receptors come from a woman aged 40-49 years in good health. Some clones in this sample may be carry-over from other donors' samples.

In its sample, this clone was seen once. This chain uses TRBV9 with TRBJ1-1; 9 bases match TRBD1. The V gene end was trimmed by 0 bases and the J gene end by 5 bases; junction bases not matched to a gene: 8. Germline-derived CDR1 and CDR2 are SGDLS and YYNGEE. CDR3 size: 16 residues. Written as DNA, the CDR3 is TGTGCCAGCAGCGTAGACACAGGGGGCGCGGGGACTGAAGCTTTCTTT. Protein product: CASSVDTGGAGTEAFF.

The rearrangement links TRBV4-2 to TRBJ2-7; D call uncertain. From germline, CDR1 is LGHNA and CDR2 YNFKEQ. V lost 4 bases and J 4 bases, leaving 14 bases between the germline ends. This CDR3 is built from 14 residues. In nucleotides, the CDR3 is TGTGCCAGCAGCCCCGAGCTGGGGTTATACGAGCAGTACTTC. This encodes CASSPELGLYEQYF.

J is TRBJ2-1 and V is TRBV9; D is possibly TRBD1 or TRBD2 (5 bases each). The CDR3 has 16 amino acids. Deletions cut 0 bases from V and 6 bases from J, with 16 bases between. Per germline, CDR1 SGDLS and CDR2 YYNGEE. The CDR3 sequence: CASSVAGTASGNEQFF. CDR3 nucleotide sequence: TGTGCCAGCAGCGTAGCCGGGACCGCATCGGGCAATGAGCAGTTCTTC.

The chain recombines TRBV18 with TRBJ2-7, with unresolved D. The CDR3 spans 16 residues. Germline V CDR1 and CDR2: KGHSH, LQKENI. Trimming stripped 2 bases from V and 0 bases from J, with 14 bases between. The CDR3 coding sequence is TGTGCCAGCTCACCAATGGATCCGGACCTCTCCTACGAGCAGTACTTC. This translates into CASSPMDPDLSYEQYF.

DNA for the CDR3: TGTGCCAGCAGTTACTTGGCAGCTAACACCGGGGAGCTGTTTTTT. It specifies CASSYLAANTGELFF. V and J are TRBV6-6 and TRBJ2-2; D not certain. The CDR3 length is 15 residues. From germline, CDR1 is MNHNY and CDR2 SVGAGI (reference sequence). V was cut by 1 base and J by 2 bases, with 8 bases left in between.

The rearrangement joins TRBV30 to TRBJ2-1, with 13 nucleotides matching TRBD2. CDR1 and CDR2 from the germline V gene are GTSNPN and SVGIG (reference sequence). This CDR3 has 18 amino acids. Trimming took 2 bases from V and 0 from J; bases not matched to a gene: 7. Here the CDR3 reads CAWSPGLAGLSSYNEQFF. Written as DNA, the CDR3 is TGTGCCTGGAGTCCGGGACTAGCGGGACTCAGCTCCTACAATGAGCAGTTCTTC.

This sequence joins TRBV28 and TRBJ1-1; 12 bases fit TRBD1. J lost 3 bases, V lost 0 bases, and 5 bases had no gene match. The length of the CDR3 is 17 residues. CDR1 is MDHEN and CDR2 is SYDVKM in the germline V gene. For the CDR3, the DNA is TGTGCCAGCAGTTTATGGGGGACAGGGGGCTGGTACACTGAAGCTTTCTTT. Its protein product is CASSLWGTGGWYTEAFF.

The chain combines TRBV30 with TRBJ1-2, with D possibly being TRBD1 (5 bases). The CDR3 runs 16 residues. Trimming pared 3 bases from V and 2 bases from J, leaving 19 bases between. CDR1 GTSNPN and CDR2 SVGIG come from the germline V gene (reference sequence). The CDR3: CAWRGGPGTGNYGYTF. DNA of the CDR3: TGTGCCTGGAGAGGAGGCCCGGGGACCGGCAACTATGGCTACACCTTC.

This sequence joins TRBV5-6 and TRBJ2-1; possible D gene TRBD2, 5 bases. Germline V lookup: CDR1 SGHDT, CDR2 YYEEEE. This CDR3 has 16 residues. The V end lost 2 bases, the J end lost 8 bases, and 20 bases lay between the germline ends. CDR3 nucleotide sequence: TGTGCCAGCAGCTTAGGGAGAAATATCGTCGTGGATGAGCAGTTCTTC. Encoded protein: CASSLGRNIVVDEQFF.

V gene TRBV30 combines with J gene TRBJ1-3, with D hard to call. This CDR3 is built from 13 residues. V dropped 0 bases and J dropped 4 bases, with 7 bases sitting between them. Germline-derived CDR1 and CDR2 are GTSNPN and SVGIG (reference sequence). The CDR3 nucleotides read TGTGCCTGGAGTGTACCGTGGGGAAACACCATATATTTT. Its protein product is CAWSVPWGNTIYF.

This chain uses TRBV5-6 with TRBJ2-2; tentatively, D is TRBD1 (5 bases). The germline V gene encodes CDR1 SGHDT and CDR2 YYEEEE. CDR3 length: 14 residues. V lost 2 bases and J 2 bases, leaving 7 bases between the germline ends. The CDR3 coding sequence is TGTGCCAGCAGCTTTGGACATAACACCGGGGAGCTGTTTTTT. This gives the protein CASSFGHNTGELFF.